The entry below gives a single TCR beta chain sequence along with its context. This clone was seen a handful of times. It lacks a known antigen. Per-base quality was not reported, and no clone a single base away is much larger than it. The V and J ends are trimmed by 0 bases and 6 bases, leaving 12 bases between them. The CDR3 measures 14 amino acids from cysteine to phenylalanine. Only CDR3 DNA is held: 42 bases, read in frame from base 1. Taken from the germline V gene, the CDR1 and CDR2 loops are SGHRS and YFSETQ. This entry comes from a study of beta chain features in type 1 diabetes listed by TCRdb under 2018. Looking at the study overall: Patients and healthy donors did not differ in mean age, gender distribution, total cell number or subset yield. A total of 85 million to 110 million sorted cells were examined across all samples, and RNA yield correlated strongly with the number of cells per subset. In the study, TCRB repertoires of sorted circulating CD4+ T cell subsets from recently diagnosed type 1 diabetes patients were compared with those of matched healthy donors. Regulatory and stem cell-like memory subsets were obtained from only 8 patients and roughly 8 healthy donors, while naive and central memory subsets were obtained from all 28 donors. Summary of the overall study and its limitations: Shorter templates might be favored by PCR, yet because patient and control samples were amplified and corrected together, any such skew would affect both groups equally. Because the HLA sub-analyses included only small numbers of individuals, any influence of HLA type on TCRB rearrangement was left unresolved. Because cDNA was sequenced instead of genomic DNA, activated cells with high expression could be over-represented, although the groups did not differ in activation or CD3 levels. Fewer insertions and more nucleotide deletions at VDJ recombination sites were observed in patients with type 1 diabetes, implying thymic rearrangement abnormalities. Naive, central memory and regulatory TCRB repertoires appeared to be more similar among patients than among healthy donors. Type 1 diabetes patients showed a moderate but significant shortening of TCRB CDR3 length in all four CD4+ subsets.

The High Capacity cDNA Reverse Transcription Kit was used to reverse transcribe all of the isolated RNA, meaning that expressed TCRB transcripts were what got sequenced. Deep immunoSEQ sequencing was performed on naive, central memory and regulatory T cell samples, with an average of roughly 3.5 million total reads per sample. Sorted cells were lysed in RLT buffer, and RNA was extracted using DNase-treated RNeasy Micro or Mini kits according to cell number. To prevent cross-contamination, every cell subset was processed on its own, while patient and healthy donor samples were processed together. The immunoSEQ multiplex PCR was used to amplify TCRB sequences from cDNA, yielding 87-bp fragments that span the CDR3 region. The amplicons were sequenced using the Illumina HiSeq platform. The study's processing was this. Synthetic template baselines were used to correct PCR bias computationally, reads within Hamming distance 2 were collapsed, and singletons that could not be merged were discarded. By aligning reads against IMGT, V, D and J genes, CDR3 length, and insertions or deletions at six rearrangement sites were assigned. Within each subset, clonotype counts were normalized to sorted cell number, after which true diversity and Gini coefficients were computed with the tcR R package. Repertoire sharing was quantified using the overlap coefficient calculated on TCRB nucleotide sequences. TCRdb carries this immuneACCESS record with in-frame sequences only. Its versions omit some clonotypes, under half of them owing to an unresolved V gene in the studies checked, with the rest unexplained. V, J and clone size are taken as reported in that table, and D and trimming were inferred from the DNA itself. The sample table holds under 200,000 clones, of which 8% to 8.5% were seen once. Around 0.5% of the sample is held by the ten biggest clonotypes.

Each donor gave one peripheral blood draw, roughly 110 mL on average, collected into heparinised tubes. Using a panel that included CD45RO, CCR7, CD25, CD127, CD95 and CD27, naive, central memory, regulatory and stem cell-like memory CD4+ T cells were sorted on a BD FACSAria II. All sorted populations exceeded 95% purity. PBMCs were isolated right away by Lymphoprep density gradient centrifugation and were stained directly, without culture. Samples were stained and sorted in pairs, with one healthy donor and one patient per experiment, so that batch effects were minimized. The sample taken for sequencing was central memory CD4+ T cells from blood. Here the chain combines TRBV5-1 and TRBJ1-2; TRBD1 could be the D gene, as 6 bases match. The clonotype was recovered from a woman younger than 35 with type 1 diabetes. In nucleotides, the sequence is TGCGCCAGCAGCTTGGTAGCACAGGGTGATGGCTACACCTTC. The encoded protein is CASSLVAQGDGYTF.